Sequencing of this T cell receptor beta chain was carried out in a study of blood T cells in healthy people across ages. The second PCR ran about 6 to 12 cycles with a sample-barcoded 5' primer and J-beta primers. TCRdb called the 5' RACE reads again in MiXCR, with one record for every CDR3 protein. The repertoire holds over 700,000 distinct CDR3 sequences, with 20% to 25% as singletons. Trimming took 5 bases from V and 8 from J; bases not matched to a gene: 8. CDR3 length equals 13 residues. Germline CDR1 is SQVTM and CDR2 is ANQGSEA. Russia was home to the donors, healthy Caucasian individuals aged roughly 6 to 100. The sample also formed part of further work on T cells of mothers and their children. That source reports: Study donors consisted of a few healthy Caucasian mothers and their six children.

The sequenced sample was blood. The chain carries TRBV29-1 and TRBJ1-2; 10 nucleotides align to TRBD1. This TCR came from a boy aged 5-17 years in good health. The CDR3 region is CSVRRETGGGYTF. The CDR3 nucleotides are TGCAGCGTTCGGCGGGAGACAGGGGGCGGCTACACCTTC.